This T cell receptor beta chain was documented in a study of blood T cell repertoires in COVID-19. Study summary: Specimens from acute and convalescent COVID-19 originated in the United States, Italy and Spain.

Libraries were prepared by immunoSEQ multiplex PCR; TCRdb keeps only in-frame clonotypes and omits some of them. The sample records roughly 400,000 clones, approximately 92% being singletons. This clone appeared a few times. The CDR3 is 15 residues long. V trimming: 4 bases; J trimming: 4 bases; junction bases outside the gene matches: 4. Germline CDR1 and CDR2: MNHEY and SMNVEV (reference sequence). The chain has TRBV27 and TRBJ1-1; 12 nucleotides agree with TRBD1. This clonotype originated in a man younger than 45 who had recovered from COVID-19. Sequencing was done on a sample of PBMCs or T cells enriched from blood (not recorded which). The CDR3 coding sequence is TGTGCCAGCAGTTCGGGACAGGGGGCGTTCACTGAAGCTTTCTTT. It yields the protein CASSSGQGAFTEAFF.